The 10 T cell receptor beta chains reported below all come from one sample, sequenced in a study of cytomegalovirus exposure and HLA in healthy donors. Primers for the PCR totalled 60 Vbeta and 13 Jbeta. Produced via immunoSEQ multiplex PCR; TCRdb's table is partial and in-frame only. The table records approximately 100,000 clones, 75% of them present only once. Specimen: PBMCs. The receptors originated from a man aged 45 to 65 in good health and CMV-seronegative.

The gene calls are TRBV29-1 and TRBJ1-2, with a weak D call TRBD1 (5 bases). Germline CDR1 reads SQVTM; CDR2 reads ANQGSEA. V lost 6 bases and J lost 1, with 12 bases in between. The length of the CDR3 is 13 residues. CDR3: CSVVTEFNYGYTF. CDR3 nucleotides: TGCAGCGTAGTGACAGAGTTTAACTATGGCTACACCTTC. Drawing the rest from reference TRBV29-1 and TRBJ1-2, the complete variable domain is SAVISQKPSRDICQRGTSLTIQCQVDSQVTMMFWYRQQPGQSLTLIATANQGSEATYESGFVIDKFPISRPNLTFSTLTVSNMSPEDSSIYLCSVVTEFNYGYTFGSGTRLTVV.

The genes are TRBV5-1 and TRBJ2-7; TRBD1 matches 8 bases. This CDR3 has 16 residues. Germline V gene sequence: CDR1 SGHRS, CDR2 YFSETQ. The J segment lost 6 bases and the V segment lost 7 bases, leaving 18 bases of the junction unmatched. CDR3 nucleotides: TGCGCCAGCCAAGCTTCTACGGGGGCAGGGGGCAGCGAGCAGTACTTC. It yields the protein CASQASTGAGGSEQYF.

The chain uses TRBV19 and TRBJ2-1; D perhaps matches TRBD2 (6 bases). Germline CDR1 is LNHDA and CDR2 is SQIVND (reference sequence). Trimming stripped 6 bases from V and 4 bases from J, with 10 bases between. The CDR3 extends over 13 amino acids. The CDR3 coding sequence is TGTGCCAGTAGGCTGGGAGGATACAATGAGCAGTTCTTC. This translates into CASRLGGYNEQFF.

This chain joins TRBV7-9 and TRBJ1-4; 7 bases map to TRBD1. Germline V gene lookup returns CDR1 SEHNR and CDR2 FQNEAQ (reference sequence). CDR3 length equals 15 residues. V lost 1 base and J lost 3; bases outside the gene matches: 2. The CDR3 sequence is CASSLVGTANEKLFF. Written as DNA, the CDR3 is TGTGCCAGCAGCTTAGTGGGGACAGCTAATGAAAAACTGTTTTTT. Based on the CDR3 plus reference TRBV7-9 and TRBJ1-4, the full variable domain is DTGVSQNPRHKITKRGQNVTFRCDPISEHNRLYWYRQTLGQGPEFLTYFQNEAQLEKSRLLSDRFSAERPKGSFSTLEIQRTEQGDSAMYLCASSLVGTANEKLFFGSGTQLSVL.

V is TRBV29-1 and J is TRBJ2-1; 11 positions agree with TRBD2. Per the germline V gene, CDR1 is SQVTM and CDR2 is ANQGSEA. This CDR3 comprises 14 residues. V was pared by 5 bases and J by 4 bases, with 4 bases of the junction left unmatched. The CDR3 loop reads CSVLPSGGYNEQFF. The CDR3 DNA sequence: TGCAGCGTTCTCCCTAGCGGGGGGTACAATGAGCAGTTCTTC.

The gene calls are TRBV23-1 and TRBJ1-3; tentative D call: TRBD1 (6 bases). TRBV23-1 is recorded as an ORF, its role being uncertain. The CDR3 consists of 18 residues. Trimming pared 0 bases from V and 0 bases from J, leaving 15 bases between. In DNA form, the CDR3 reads TGCGCCAGCAGTCAATCGATGTTATGGACAGACTCTGGAAACACCATATATTTT. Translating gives CASSQSMLWTDSGNTIYF.

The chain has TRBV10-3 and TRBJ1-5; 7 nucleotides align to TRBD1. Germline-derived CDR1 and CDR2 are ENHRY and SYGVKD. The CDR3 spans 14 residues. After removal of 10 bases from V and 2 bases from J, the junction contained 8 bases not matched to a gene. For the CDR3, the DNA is TGTGCCACTACAGGGGTCAGTGGCAATCAGCCCCAGCATTTT. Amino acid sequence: CATTGVSGNQPQHF.

CDR3 nucleotide sequence: TGTGCCAGCAGCTCCCGGGACAGCATTTCTCCCCTCCACTTT. Protein sequence: CASSSRDSISPLHF. The V call is TRBV7-8, the J call TRBJ1-6, with 7 bases matching TRBD1. The CDR3 extends over 14 amino acids. Trimming took 4 bases from V and 13 from J; bases not matched to a gene: 10. The germline CDR1 and CDR2 sequences are SGHVS and FQNEAQ.

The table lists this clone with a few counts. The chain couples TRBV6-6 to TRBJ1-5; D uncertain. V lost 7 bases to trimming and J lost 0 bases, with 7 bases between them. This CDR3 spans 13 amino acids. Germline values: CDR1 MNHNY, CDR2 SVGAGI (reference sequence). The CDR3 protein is CASKEHSNQPQHF. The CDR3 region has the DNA TGTGCCAGCAAAGAACATAGCAATCAGCCCCAGCATTTT.

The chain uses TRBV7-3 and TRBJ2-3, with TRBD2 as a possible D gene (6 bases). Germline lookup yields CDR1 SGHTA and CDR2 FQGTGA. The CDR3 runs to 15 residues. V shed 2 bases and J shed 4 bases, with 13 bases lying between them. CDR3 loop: CASSLSPTGADTQYF. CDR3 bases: TGTGCCAGCAGCTTATCCCCCACGGGGGCAGATACGCAGTATTTT.